This T cell receptor (beta chain) was recovered during a study of naive and memory T cell subsets (dated by TCRdb to about 2017). Context from the whole study: The figure summarizing these samples reported ten or so blood donors, 7 tuberculin skin test biopsies and 3 saline control biopsies. As previously described, skin biopsies were taken from tuberculin skin test sites or from saline-injected control sites and processed for RNA extraction. PCR2 was typically a SYBR Green qPCR stopped at a set threshold; low-input samples could instead use end-point PCR (around 6 cycles). Overall study outcomes, separate from this receptor: The paper did not give details on skin biopsy collection and RNA processing but referred to earlier studies for those details. Higher TCR numbers at tuberculin skin test sites were interpreted as T cell infiltration of a delayed type IV hypersensitivity reaction. The RNA-based method was acknowledged to be potentially sensitive to changes in TCR transcripts with T cell activation and differentiation. TCR sequences were reportedly recovered from both skin biopsy types, with far more TCRs at tuberculin skin test sites.

Library prep was done by UMI-ligation and nested PCR. The ligated cDNA was amplified by four rounds of PCR, in which nested alpha and beta constant region primers were used together with the SP2 primer. TCR RNA was reverse transcribed with SuperScript IV using alpha and beta constant region primers for the blood and skin samples. T4 RNA ligase 1 was used to ligate an oligonucleotide containing the Illumina SP2 primer and a UMI to the 3' end of the cDNA. The 12-nucleotide UMI was composed of two random hexamers separated by an eight-base spacer, which was included to prevent hairpin formation. From the second PCR onward, the TCR alpha and beta chain libraries were handled separately, and dual indexing was used for multiplexing. After pooling, the indexed libraries were analyzed by capillary electrophoresis and sequenced on either an Illumina MiSeq or NextSeq. Libraries were spiked with PhiX DNA at about 5-8% so that base diversity was increased and cluster recognition was improved. Per the authors' processing: Demultiplexor took UMIs from read 2, joined the UMIs to the TCR sequence from read 1, and separated reads according to sample indices. Decombinator identified V and J genes and V-J junctions and gave each TCR a five-part identifier that included V and J deletions. Collapsinator used UMIs to correct sequencing errors and PCR amplification heterogeneity, yielding UMI-based abundance per TCR. Identifiers were converted to nucleotide sequence by CDR3Translator and translated to amino acids, and CDR3 regions were extracted on the basis of terminal motifs. Error-corrected counts of alpha and beta TCRs from blood and skin were compared after being normalized to the amount of input RNA. TCRdb reanalyzed the raw reads on its own, using fastp at Q25 for trimming and MiXCR for clone calling, and kept in-frame beta chains. All rows with the same CDR3 protein become a single entry with the most common DNA and genes. What appears here as the V and J calls and clone size reflects TCRdb's work, not the paper's. This sample gives 35,000 to 40,000 distinct CDR3 sequences in total; about 11% of them show up just once. Clones ranked in the top ten supply around 4.2% of the sample.

In regard to this clonotype: Its binding antigen is unknown. Base qualities are not at hand, and no much larger clone is one base apart.

The CDR3 has 15 amino acids, counting the end cysteine and phenylalanine. The sequence is cut down to CDR3 DNA, 45 bases in frame from base 1. CDR1 and CDR2, per the germline V gene, are SGDLS and YYNGEE. Trimming at the junction amounts to 0 bases on V and 3 bases on J, and the germline ends lie 13 bases apart. The intended sense of this specimen's treatment or condition label: skin biopsy from PPD injection site in Mantoux-positive individual. The study described a robust, sensitive protocol for amplifying, sequencing and analyzing TCRs, using 3' ligation of a UMI-containing oligonucleotide to TCR cDNA. In individuals with a positive Mantoux test, tuberculin skin test biopsies were taken from sites that had been injected with PPD. Total RNA, without cell sorting, was DNase treated with RQ1 DNase before reverse transcription, targeting about 1 to 1000 ng input. Libraries were prepared from skin biopsies and whole blood to test how robust the pipeline was in samples where T cells are a minority population.

This clonotype was obtained from an adult in good health. Recombination linked TRBV9 to TRBJ2-7, and possibly TRBD2, on 6 matching bases. Sample: skin, taken from a tuberculin skin test site. The DNA sequence is TGTGCCAGCAGCGTAGGTGCGGGGATCAGCTACGAGCAGTACTTC. Its translation reads: CASSVGAGISYEQYF.